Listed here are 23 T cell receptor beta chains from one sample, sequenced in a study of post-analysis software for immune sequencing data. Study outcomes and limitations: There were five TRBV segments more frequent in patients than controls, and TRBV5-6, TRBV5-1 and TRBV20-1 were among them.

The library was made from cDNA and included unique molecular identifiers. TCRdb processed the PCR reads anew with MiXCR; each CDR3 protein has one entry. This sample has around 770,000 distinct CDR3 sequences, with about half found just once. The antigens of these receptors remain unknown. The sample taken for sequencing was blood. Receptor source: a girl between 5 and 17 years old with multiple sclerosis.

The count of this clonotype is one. Here the CDR3 reads CSGLDRENGYTF. CDR3 nucleotides: TGCAGCGGCCTGGACAGGGAGAATGGCTACACCTTC. This rearrangement joins TRBV29-1 to TRBJ1-2, with TRBD1 matching over 8 bases. V was pared by 7 bases and J by 6 bases, with 7 bases of the junction left unmatched. The CDR3 has 12 amino acids. Germline CDR1 is SQVTM and CDR2 is ANQGSEA.

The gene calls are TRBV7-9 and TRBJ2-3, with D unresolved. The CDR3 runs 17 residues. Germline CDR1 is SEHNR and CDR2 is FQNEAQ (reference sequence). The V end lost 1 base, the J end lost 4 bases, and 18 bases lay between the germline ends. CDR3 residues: CASSLVKGTGSADTQYF. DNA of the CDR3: TGTGCCAGCAGCTTAGTAAAAGGAACGGGCAGCGCAGATACGCAGTATTTT.

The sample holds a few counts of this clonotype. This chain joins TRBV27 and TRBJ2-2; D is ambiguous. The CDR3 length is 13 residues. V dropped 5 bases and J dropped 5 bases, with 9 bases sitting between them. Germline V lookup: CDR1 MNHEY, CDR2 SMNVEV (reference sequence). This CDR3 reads CASSPMGTGELFF. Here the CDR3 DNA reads TGTGCCAGCAGTCCCATGGGTACCGGGGAGCTGTTTTTT.

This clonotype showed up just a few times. CDR3 coding DNA: TGTGCCAGCAGTTTTGGCAGGTGGATCTCTGGGGCCAACGTCCTGACTTTC. Encoded protein: CASSFGRWISGANVLTF. The rearrangement links TRBV12-3 or TRBV12-4 to TRBJ2-6; D is unclear. This CDR3 has 17 amino acids. Trimming took off 3 bases at V and 0 bases at J, with 12 bases between the two ends.

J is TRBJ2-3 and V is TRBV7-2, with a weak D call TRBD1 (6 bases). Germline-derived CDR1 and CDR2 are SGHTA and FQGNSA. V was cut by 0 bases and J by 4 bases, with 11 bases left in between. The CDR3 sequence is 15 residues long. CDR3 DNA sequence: TGTGCCAGCAGCTTAGCACAACAGGGTGCAGATACGCAGTATTTT. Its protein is CASSLAQQGADTQYF.

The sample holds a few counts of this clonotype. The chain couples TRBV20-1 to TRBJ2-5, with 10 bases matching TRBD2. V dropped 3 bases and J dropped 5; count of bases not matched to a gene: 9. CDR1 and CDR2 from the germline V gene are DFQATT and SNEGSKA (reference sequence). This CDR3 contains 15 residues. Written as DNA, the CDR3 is TGCAGTGCTAGCCAGCGGGAGGGTACACGGGAGACCCAGTACTTC. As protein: CSASQREGTRETQYF.

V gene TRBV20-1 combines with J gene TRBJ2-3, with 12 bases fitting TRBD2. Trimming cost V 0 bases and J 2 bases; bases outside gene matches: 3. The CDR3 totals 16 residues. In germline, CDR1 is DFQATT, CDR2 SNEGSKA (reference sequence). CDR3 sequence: CSARDTSGRTTDTQYF. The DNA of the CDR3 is TGCAGTGCTAGAGACACTAGCGGGAGGACCACAGATACGCAGTATTTT.

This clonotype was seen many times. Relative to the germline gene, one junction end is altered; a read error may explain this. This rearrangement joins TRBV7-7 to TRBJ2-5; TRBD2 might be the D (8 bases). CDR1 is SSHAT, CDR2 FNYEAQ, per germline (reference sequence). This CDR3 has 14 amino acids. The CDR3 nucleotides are TGTGCTAGCAGCTTAGCGGGACAGCAAGAGACCCAGTACTTC. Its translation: CASSLAGQQETQYF.

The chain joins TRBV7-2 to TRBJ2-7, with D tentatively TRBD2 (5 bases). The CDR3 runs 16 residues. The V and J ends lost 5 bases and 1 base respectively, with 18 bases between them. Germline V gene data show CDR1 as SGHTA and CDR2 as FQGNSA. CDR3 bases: TGTGCCAGCAGCGGAGGTGGATTAGCGACATCCTACGAGCAGTACTTC. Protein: CASSGGGLATSYEQYF.

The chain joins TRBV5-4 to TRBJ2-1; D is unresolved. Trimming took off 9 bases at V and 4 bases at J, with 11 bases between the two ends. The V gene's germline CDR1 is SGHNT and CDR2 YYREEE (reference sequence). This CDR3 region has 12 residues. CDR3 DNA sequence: TGTGCCAACATGGCAGGTTACAATGAGCAGTTCTTC. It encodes CANMAGYNEQFF.

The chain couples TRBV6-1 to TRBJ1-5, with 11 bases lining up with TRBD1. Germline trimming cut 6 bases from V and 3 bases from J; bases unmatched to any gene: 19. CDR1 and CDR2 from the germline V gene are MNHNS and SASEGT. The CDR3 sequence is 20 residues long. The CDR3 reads CASRSMRLGTGGINNQPQHF. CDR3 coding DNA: TGTGCCAGCAGGTCTATGCGACTAGGGACAGGGGGTATCAACAATCAGCCCCAGCATTTT.

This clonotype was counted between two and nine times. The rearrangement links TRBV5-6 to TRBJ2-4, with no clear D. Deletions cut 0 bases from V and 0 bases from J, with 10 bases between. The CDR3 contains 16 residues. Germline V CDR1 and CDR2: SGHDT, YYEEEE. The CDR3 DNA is TGTGCCAGCAGCTTGGCAGCCATGCTAGCCAAAAACATTCAGTACTTC. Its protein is CASSLAAMLAKNIQYF.

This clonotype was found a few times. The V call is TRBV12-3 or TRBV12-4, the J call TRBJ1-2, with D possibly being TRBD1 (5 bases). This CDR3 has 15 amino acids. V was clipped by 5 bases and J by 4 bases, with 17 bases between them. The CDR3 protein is CASSGALDRTYGYTF. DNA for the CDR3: TGTGCCAGCAGTGGCGCCCTAGACAGAACCTATGGCTACACCTTC.

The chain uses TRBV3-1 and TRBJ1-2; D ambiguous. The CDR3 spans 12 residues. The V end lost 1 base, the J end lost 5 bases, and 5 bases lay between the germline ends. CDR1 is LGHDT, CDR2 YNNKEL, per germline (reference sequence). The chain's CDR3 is CASSQVEYGYTF. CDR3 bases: TGTGCCAGCAGCCAAGTTGAATATGGCTACACCTTC.

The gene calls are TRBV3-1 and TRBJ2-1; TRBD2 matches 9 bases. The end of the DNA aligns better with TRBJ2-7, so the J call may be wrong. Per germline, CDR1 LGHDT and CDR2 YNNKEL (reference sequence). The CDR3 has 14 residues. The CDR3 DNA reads TGTGCCAGCAGCCAGCGACTAGCGGCCTACGAGCAGTACTTC. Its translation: CASSQRLAAYEQYF.

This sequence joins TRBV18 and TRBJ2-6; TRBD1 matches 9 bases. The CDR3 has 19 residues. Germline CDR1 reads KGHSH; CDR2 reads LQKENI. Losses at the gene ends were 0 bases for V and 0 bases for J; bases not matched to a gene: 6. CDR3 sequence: CASSPPGTGSLSGANVLTF. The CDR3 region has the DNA TGTGCCAGCTCACCACCAGGGACAGGGTCCCTCTCTGGGGCCAACGTCCTGACTTTC.

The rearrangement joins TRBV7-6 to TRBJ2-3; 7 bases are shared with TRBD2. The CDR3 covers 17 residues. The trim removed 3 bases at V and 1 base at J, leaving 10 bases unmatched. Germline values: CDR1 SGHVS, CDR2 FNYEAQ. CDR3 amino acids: CASSFPISGIRTDTQYF. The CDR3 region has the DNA TGTGCCAGCAGCTTCCCGATAAGCGGGATTCGCACAGATACGCAGTATTTT.

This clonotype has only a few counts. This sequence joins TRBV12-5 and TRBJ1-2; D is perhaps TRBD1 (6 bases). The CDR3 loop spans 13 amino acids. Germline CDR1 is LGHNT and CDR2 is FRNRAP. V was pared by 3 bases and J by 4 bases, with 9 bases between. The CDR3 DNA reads TGTGCTAGTGGTTTCGGGGGCGGCTATGGCTACACCTTC. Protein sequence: CASGFGGGYGYTF.

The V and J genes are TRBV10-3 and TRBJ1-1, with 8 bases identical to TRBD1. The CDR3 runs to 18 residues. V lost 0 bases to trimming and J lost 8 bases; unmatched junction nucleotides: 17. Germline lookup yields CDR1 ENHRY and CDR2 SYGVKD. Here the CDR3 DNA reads TGTGCCATCAGTGAGTCTAGTATCTGGACAGGGAAGGTCATAGAAGCTTTCTTT. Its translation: CAISESSIWTGKVIEAFF.

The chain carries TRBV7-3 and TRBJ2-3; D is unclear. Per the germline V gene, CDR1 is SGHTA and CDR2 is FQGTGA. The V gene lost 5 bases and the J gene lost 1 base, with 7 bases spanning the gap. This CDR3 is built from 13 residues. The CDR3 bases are TGTGCCAGCAGCATTTATGGCACAGATACGCAGTATTTT. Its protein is CASSIYGTDTQYF.

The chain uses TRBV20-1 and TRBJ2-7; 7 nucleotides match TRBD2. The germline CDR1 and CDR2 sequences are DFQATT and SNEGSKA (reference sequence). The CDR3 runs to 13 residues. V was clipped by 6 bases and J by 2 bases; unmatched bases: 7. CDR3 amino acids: CSAGGYLPYEQYF. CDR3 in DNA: TGCAGTGCGGGGGGGTACTTACCCTACGAGCAGTACTTC.

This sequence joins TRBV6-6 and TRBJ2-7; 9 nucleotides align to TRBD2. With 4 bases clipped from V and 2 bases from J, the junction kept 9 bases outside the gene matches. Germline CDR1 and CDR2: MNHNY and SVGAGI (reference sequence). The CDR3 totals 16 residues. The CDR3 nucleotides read TGTGCCAGCAGTTCTAGCCAGCTAGCGGGGACCTACGAGCAGTACTTC. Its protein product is CASSSSQLAGTYEQYF.

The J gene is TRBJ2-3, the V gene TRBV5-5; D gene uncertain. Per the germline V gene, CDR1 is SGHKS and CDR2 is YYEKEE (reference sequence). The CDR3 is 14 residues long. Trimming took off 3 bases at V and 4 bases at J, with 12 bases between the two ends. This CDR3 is CASSSPARPDTQYF. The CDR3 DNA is TGTGCCAGCAGCTCCCCGGCGAGGCCAGATACGCAGTATTTT. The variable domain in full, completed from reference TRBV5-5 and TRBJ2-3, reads DAGVTQSPTHLIKTRGQQVTLRCSPISGHKSVSWYQQVLGQGPQFIFQYYEKEERGRGNFPDRFSARQFPNYSSELNVNALLLGDSALYLCASSSPARPDTQYFGPGTRLTVL.